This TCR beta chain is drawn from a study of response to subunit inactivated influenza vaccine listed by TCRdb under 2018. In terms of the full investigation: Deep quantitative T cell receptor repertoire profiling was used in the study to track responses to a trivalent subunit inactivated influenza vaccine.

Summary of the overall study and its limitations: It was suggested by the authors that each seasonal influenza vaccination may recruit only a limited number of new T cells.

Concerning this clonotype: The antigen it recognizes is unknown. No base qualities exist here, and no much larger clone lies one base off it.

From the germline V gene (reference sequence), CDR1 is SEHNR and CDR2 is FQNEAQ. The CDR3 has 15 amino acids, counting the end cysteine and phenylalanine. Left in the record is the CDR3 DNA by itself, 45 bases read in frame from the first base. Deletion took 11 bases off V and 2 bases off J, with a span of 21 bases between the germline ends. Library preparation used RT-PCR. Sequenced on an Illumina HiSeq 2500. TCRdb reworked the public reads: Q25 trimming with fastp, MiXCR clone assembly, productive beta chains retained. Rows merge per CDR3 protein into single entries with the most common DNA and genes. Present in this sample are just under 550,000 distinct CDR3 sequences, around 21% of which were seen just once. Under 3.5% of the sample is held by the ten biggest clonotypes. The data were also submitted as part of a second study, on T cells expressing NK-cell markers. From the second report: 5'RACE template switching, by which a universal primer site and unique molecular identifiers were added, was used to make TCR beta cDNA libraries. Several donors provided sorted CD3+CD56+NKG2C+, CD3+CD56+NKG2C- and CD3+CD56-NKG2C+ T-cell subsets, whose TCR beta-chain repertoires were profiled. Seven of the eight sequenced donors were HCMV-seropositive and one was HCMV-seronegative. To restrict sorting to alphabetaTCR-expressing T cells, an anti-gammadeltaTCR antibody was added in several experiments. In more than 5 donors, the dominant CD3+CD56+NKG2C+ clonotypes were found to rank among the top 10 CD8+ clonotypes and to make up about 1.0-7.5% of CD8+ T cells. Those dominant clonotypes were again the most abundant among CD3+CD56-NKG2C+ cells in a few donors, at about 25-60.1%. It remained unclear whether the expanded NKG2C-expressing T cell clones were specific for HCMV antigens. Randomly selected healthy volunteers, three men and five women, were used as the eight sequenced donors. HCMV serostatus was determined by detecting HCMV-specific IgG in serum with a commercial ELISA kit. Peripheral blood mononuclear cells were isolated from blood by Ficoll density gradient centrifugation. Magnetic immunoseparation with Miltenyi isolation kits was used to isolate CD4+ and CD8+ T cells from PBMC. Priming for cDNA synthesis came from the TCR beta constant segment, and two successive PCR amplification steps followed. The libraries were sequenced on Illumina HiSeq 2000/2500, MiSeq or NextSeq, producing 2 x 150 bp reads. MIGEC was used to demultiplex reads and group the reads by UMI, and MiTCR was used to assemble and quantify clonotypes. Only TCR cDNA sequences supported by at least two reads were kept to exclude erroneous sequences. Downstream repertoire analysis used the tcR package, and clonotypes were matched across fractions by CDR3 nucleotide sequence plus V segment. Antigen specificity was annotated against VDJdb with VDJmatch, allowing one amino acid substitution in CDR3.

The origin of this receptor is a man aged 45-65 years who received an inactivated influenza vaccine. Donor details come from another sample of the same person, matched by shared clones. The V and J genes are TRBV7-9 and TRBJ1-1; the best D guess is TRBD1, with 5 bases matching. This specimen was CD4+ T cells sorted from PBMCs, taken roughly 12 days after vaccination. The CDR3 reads CAGQDSKPLNTEAFF. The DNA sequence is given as TGTGCCGGACAAGACAGCAAACCTTTAAACACTGAAGCTTTCTTT.